This TCR beta chain comes out of a study of esophageal squamous cell carcinoma tumors (dated by TCRdb to about 2021). Study-wide context: Using principal component analysis combined with K-means clustering of immunohistochemical values for T-cell and checkpoint markers, the researchers divided patients into immuno relation high and low groups. The approximately 10 cases yielded approximately 1.7 million total TCRalpha reads and 1,291,510 total TCRbeta reads, and roughly 32,000 and 35,000 of those reads, respectively, were unique. The study was designed to assess TCR repertoire diversity and shared TCR repertoires of T cells within the tumor environment of esophageal squamous cell carcinoma. The wider cohort included 53 esophageal squamous cell carcinoma patients in Japan who were treated with surgery, of whom around 20 were high and about 32 were low immuno relation cases. TCR sequencing was performed on ten or so patients, consisting of five randomly selected high immuno relation cases and five background-matched low immuno relation cases.

Libraries were constructed by 5' RACE. PCR with KAPA HiFi used TCRalpha or TCRbeta constant-region primers plus a P20EA primer, followed by nested second PCR with CA2 or CB2. Amplification of TCR genes was performed by unbiased adaptor ligation RT-PCR, in which reverse transcription was carried out with Superscript III and a polyT18-containing BSL-18E primer. Following second-strand synthesis and blunting, the P10EA/P20EA adaptor was ligated to the 5' end of the cDNA, and NotI digestion was then performed. Both the first and second PCRs consisted of roughly 21 cycles of 98 degrees C for 20 s, 65 degrees C for 30 s and 72 degrees C for 1 min. Amplicons were indexed with the Nextera XT Index kit v2 Set A, pooled equimolarly and quantified on a Qubit 2.0 Fluorometer. Sequencing used the Illumina MiSeq platform with 2x300 bp paired-end reads. For the original study's pipeline: V and J genes were assigned to reads on the basis of highest identity to IMGT reference sequences using Repertoire Genesis software ver.1.0. CDR3 was defined as the region from Cys104 to Phe118 plus Gly119 and was translated, and unique sequence reads were defined by distinct V, J and CDR3 amino acids. Shared V|J combinations were selected when significance was reached in both a Fisher's exact test in edgeR and a Mann Whitney U test. After singletons were removed and 500 repertoire combinations were bootstrapped, the repertoire dissimilarity index was calculated with the R rdi package. The raw public reads went through TCRdb reprocessing: fastp at Q25, MiXCR clone calling, in-frame beta chains kept. Entries that share a CDR3 protein sequence are merged under the most common genes and DNA. TCRdb's processing, not the study's, gives the V and J calls here. Here the sample has 5,700 or so distinct CDR3 sequences; 20% to 25% occur a single time. Around 32% of the sample goes to the ten largest clones.

With regard to this clonotype: Its cognate antigen has yet to be identified. The junction departs from the called germline gene at one end, perhaps through a read error.

Enrollment excluded patients who had received neoadjuvant chemotherapy or who had no clinical information. The TCR-sequenced cases shown were male and had subtotal esophagectomy with 2- or 3-field lymphadenectomy. RNA was isolated from bulk tumor tissue sections using a Qiagen AllPrep kit, and no T-cell sorting was performed. Until RNA extraction, small sections of surgically resected tumor tissue were kept in RNAlater reagent at -80 degrees C. What the work shows at the level of the full study, not this receptor alone: Approximately 28 TRAV|TRAJ and about two dozen TRBV|TRBJ combinations, including TRAV13-1|TRAJ22 and TRBV7-9|TRBJ2-7, appeared to be shared among high immuno relation cases. Of the roughly 10 cases, a few showed one dominant TCRalpha VJ recombination along with apparently reduced TCRalpha diversity. Only a few cases were included in the TCR repertoire analysis, and no investigation at the CDR3 clonotype level was carried out. Shared V|J recombination candidates may have been selected by chance because variation in the TCRalphabeta repertoire was large. Because TCRalpha and TCRbeta chains were sequenced separately, chain pairing and the antigens recognized remained unknown. The high and low immuno relation groups did not differ in total TCR repertoire counts, but the high immuno relation group had more significant repertoire counts.

Spanning cysteine to phenylalanine, the CDR3 consists of 15 amino acids. CDR3 DNA is the only sequence kept; it has 45 bases, read in frame from the first base. As encoded in the germline V gene, CDR1 is MNHNS while CDR2 is SASEGT. Material: tumor tissue. The rearrangement joined TRBV6-1 to TRBJ1-2; the D gene cannot be named for sure. The source is a man aged 45 to 79 with esophageal squamous cell carcinoma. In nucleotide form, the sequence is TGTGCCAGCTCACGCGGACCCGTAGGAGAAGATGGCGACACCTTC. This translates into CASSRGPVGEDGDTF.